A single TCR beta chain is shown here with its context. Its antigen is undetermined. The data were taken from a study of radiotherapy plus CTLA-4 blockade in lung cancer. Overall study context: Objective responses were recorded in roughly 17% of patients, with disease control recorded in about 30%. Study-level points and caveats: Blood TCR clones of tumor origin expanded after radiotherapy plus ipilimumab.

Libraries were prepared by immunoSEQ multiplex PCR; TCRdb keeps only in-frame clonotypes and omits some of them. The sample shows about 80,000 clones, approximately 86% of them seen only once. V lost 3 bases and J 0 bases, leaving 12 bases between the germline ends. The germline V gene has CDR1 MDHEN and CDR2 SYDVKM. The CDR3 spans 15 residues. The specimen comprised peripheral blood, sampled from a patient treated with radiotherapy plus ipilimumab. The source of this sequence is a human donor with non-small cell lung cancer who had stable disease on radiotherapy plus ipilimumab. The V and J genes are TRBV28 and TRBJ2-7, with D maybe TRBD1 (5 bases). The DNA of the CDR3 is TGTGCCAGCAGTTTGGGGCAGTTGAGCTCCTACGAGCAGTACTTC. Amino acid sequence: CASSLGQLSSYEQYF.